This T cell receptor beta chain was recovered during a study of human T cells and chemical hapten exposure. Study overall: After 6 days, upper back 0.01% DPC patch tests were scored.

Time point denoted: patch test 1, 2 weeks after DPC sensitization. Treatment in this sample: therapeutic diphenylcyclopropenone sensitization with weekly scalp DPC. The study extracted total RNA from unfractionated whole blood. Looked up from germline, CDR1 is SGHDT and CDR2 is YYEEEE. V lost 0 bases, J lost 8 bases, and 8 bases lay in between. CDR3 length equals 12 residues. The library gave individual cDNA molecules unique molecular identifiers. TCRdb re-analysed the RACE reads in MiXCR, keeping a single row per CDR3 protein. The repertoire includes approximately 74,000 distinct CDR3 sequences, 32% of them detected once, and nearly 9% sits in the top ten. This clonotype has only a few counts.

The clonotype was recovered from a man aged 35 to 55 with alopecia areata. Some clones in this sample may be carry-over from other donors' samples. The chain has TRBV5-6 and TRBJ1-2, with unresolved D. The material sequenced was whole blood, taken in connection with sensitization to the hapten diphenylcyclopropenone (DPC). The CDR3 is CASSLGNTGYTF. CDR3 nucleotide sequence: TGTGCCAGCAGCTTGGGGAATACCGGCTACACCTTC.